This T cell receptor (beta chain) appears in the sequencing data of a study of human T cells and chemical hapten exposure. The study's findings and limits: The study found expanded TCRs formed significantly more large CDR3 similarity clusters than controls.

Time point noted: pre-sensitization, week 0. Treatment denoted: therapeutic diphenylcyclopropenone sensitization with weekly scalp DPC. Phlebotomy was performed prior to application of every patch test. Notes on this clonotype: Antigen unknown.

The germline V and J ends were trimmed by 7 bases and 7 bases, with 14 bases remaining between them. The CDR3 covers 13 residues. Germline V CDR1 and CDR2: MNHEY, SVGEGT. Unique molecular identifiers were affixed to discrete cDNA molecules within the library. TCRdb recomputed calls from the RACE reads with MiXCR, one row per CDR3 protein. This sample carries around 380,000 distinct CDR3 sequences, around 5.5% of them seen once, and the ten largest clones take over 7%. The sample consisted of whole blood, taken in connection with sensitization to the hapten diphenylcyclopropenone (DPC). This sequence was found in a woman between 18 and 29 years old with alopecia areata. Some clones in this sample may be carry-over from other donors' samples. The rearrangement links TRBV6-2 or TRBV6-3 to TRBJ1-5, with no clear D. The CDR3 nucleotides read TGTGCCAGCACCTGGACCCCTAACCAGCCCCAGCATTTT. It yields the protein CASTWTPNQPQHF.